This is a list of T cell receptor beta chains from one sample in a study of T cells in tuberculosis. Some clones are missing from TCRdb's copy, which holds only in-frame ones; the method was immunoSEQ multiplex PCR. The sample carries tens of thousands of clones, approximately 85% recorded once. Sequencing was performed on PBMCs, taken at tuberculosis diagnosis. These receptor sequences come from an adult with tuberculosis. The CDR3 runs from the conserved cysteine through the conserved F or W. A D gene is named only where the DNA matches it firmly. The size field is filled for only some rows; it gives once, few, many or a size class.

V	J	size	D	DNA	CDR3
TRBV2	TRBJ2-5	-	-	TGTGCCGGACGTAGTAGCGGTGAGACCCAGTACTTC	CAGRSSGETQYF
TRBV2	TRBJ2-2	-	TRBD1	TGTGCCAGCAGCGGGACAGCGAACACCGGGGAGCTGTTTTTT	CASSGTANTGELFF
TRBV27	TRBJ2-7	-	TRBD2	TGTGCCAGCAGTTTAGACCAGCGGGGTTCCTACGAGCAGTACTTC	CASSLDQRGSYEQYF
TRBV11-2	TRBJ2-7	-	TRBD2	TGTGCCAGCAGCGCACCCCCACTAGCGATCTACGAGCAGTACTTC	CASSAPPLAIYEQYF
TRBV6-1	TRBJ1-2	few	TRBD1	TGTGCCAGCAGTGAATTAGGGGACAGGGCATATGGCTACACCTTC	CASSELGDRAYGYTF
TRBV5-1	TRBJ2-7	-	-	TGCGCCAGCAGCTTGGTCGTTAGCCCCTACGAGCAGTACTTC	CASSLVVSPYEQYF
TRBV9	TRBJ2-7	-	TRBD2	TGTGCCAGCAGCGGGAGCGGGGGGGCCTCAGACGAGCAGTACTTC	CASSGSGGASDEQYF
TRBV4-1	TRBJ1-1	-	-	TGCGCCAGCAGCCAACTTGGAGGGGACACTGAAGCTTTCTTT	CASSQLGGDTEAFF
TRBV15	TRBJ2-3	once	TRBD2	TGTGCCACCAGCAGTCAGCGGGGAATTGAGAATACGCAGTATTTT	CATSSQRGIENTQYF
TRBV29-1	TRBJ2-7	-	TRBD2	TGCAGCGTGGGGGGGGGTCTATACGAGCAGTACTTC	CSVGGGLYEQYF
TRBV28	TRBJ1-1	few	-	TGTGCCAGCAGTTTACGGCAGGGCAACACTGAAGCTTTCTTT	CASSLRQGNTEAFF
TRBV6-5	TRBJ1-5	-	TRBD1	TGTGCCAGCAGTTACCGGGACAGGGCGAATAATCAGCCCCAGCATTTT	CASSYRDRANNQPQHF
TRBV28	TRBJ1-5	-	-	TGTGCCAGCACCACTAGCGGGGGTAGTAATCAGCCCCAGCATTTT	CASTTSGGSNQPQHF
TRBV6-6	TRBJ1-2	once	TRBD1	TGTGCCAGCAGTCCGACAGGGGGCTATGGCTACACCTTC	CASSPTGGYGYTF
TRBV11-3	TRBJ2-2	-	-	TGTGCCAGCAGCCTTATGGGGACTTATAACACCGGGGAGCTGTTTTTT	CASSLMGTYNTGELFF
TRBV7-3	TRBJ1-1	-	-	TGTGCCAGCAGCTTAACTCAGAACACTGAAGCTTTCTTT	CASSLTQNTEAFF
TRBV27	TRBJ2-3	once	-	TGTGCCAGCAGTTCCTACCGGGAGTCAGGCACAGATACGCAGTATTTT	CASSSYRESGTDTQYF
TRBV9	TRBJ1-1	once	-	TGTGCCAGCAGCGTAAACCAGGGGCCCACTGAAGCTTTCTTT	CASSVNQGPTEAFF
TRBV19	TRBJ1-5	-	-	TGTGCCAGTAGTATAGGGTACAGGATCGATCAGCCCCAGCATTTT	CASSIGYRIDQPQHF
TRBV20-1	TRBJ2-3	once	-	TGCAGTGCTACCTCCACAGATACGCAGTATTTT	CSATSTDTQYF
TRBV19	TRBJ1-3	-	-	TGTGCCAGTAGAGCGGTGGCTGGAAACACCATATATTTT	CASRAVAGNTIYF
TRBV6-1	TRBJ1-6	-	TRBD1	TGTGCCAGCAGGTTAACAGGGGACGAGTCACCCCTCCACTTT	CASRLTGDESPLHF
TRBV11-2	TRBJ1-3	-	TRBD1	TGTGCCAGCAGCCCCCGGACAGGGCGTTACTTTGGGCACACCATATATTTT	CASSPRTGRYFGHTIYF
TRBV19	TRBJ1-2	-	-	TGTGCCAGTAGTTCTCAAGTGGGAGCCTATGGCTACACCTTC	CASSSQVGAYGYTF
TRBV7-7	TRBJ2-5	-	TRBD1	TGTGCCAGCAGCTCAGGGTTGGGACAGGGAAAGACCCAGTACTTC	CASSSGLGQGKTQYF
TRBV6-1	TRBJ1-4	-	-	TGTGCCAGCAGTGAAGCGCTGGGCCGTGATAATGAAAAACTGTTTTTT	CASSEALGRDNEKLFF
TRBV4-1	TRBJ2-1	-	-	TGCGCCAGCAGCACCTTTACGACAAGGCAGGGCAATGAGCAGTTCTTC	CASSTFTTRQGNEQFF
TRBV27	TRBJ2-7	-	-	TGTGCCAGCAGTTTACTGGGCGGGACCTACGAGCAGTACTTC	CASSLLGGTYEQYF
TRBV10-3	TRBJ2-5	-	TRBD1	TGTGCCATCAGTGAGGGACAGGGGCCCCAAGAGACCCAGTACTTC	CAISEGQGPQETQYF
TRBV7-3	TRBJ1-1	-	-	TGTGCCAGCAGCCCCGACAGACTGAACACTGAAGCTTTCTTT	CASSPDRLNTEAFF
TRBV9	TRBJ2-1	-	-	TGTGCCAGCAGCGTAGATGGCGGCGAATACAATGAGCAGTTCTTC	CASSVDGGEYNEQFF
TRBV10-3	TRBJ2-1	-	TRBD2	TGTGCCATCAGTGAGTTCGGGACTAGCGGGGACTACAATGAGCAGTTCTTC	CAISEFGTSGDYNEQFF
TRBV4-1	TRBJ1-1	-	TRBD1	TGCGCCAGCAGCCCCAGACAGGGGGGGACTGAAGCTTTCTTT	CASSPRQGGTEAFF
TRBV30	TRBJ1-5	-	TRBD1	TGTGCCTGGAGTGTAATTGGGACAGGGGGAAGCAATCAGCCCCAGCATTTT	CAWSVIGTGGSNQPQHF
TRBV27	TRBJ2-6	-	TRBD1	TGTGCCAGCAGTTCAGGGGGCGCCTCTGGGGCCAACGTCCTGACTTTC	CASSSGGASGANVLTF
TRBV5-6	TRBJ2-1	-	-	TGTGCCAGCAGCTTGGGGTACGGGAGAGGTGAGCAGTTCTTC	CASSLGYGRGEQFF
TRBV27	TRBJ2-1	once	-	TGTGCCAGCAGTAAGACAGGTCTGGGTAGGAGTGAGCAGTTCTTC	CASSKTGLGRSEQFF
TRBV15	TRBJ1-6	few	-	TGTGCCACCAGCAGAGATAGGGGTAGGTCACCCCTCCACTTT	CATSRDRGRSPLHF
TRBV2	TRBJ2-2	-	-	TGTGCCAGCAGTGATGTTCCAGGGCCCACCGGGGAGCTGTTTTTT	CASSDVPGPTGELFF
TRBV15	TRBJ2-1	-	TRBD2	TGTGCCACCAGCAGAGATCGTAGGGTAGCGGGGGTCAATGAGCAGTTCTTC	CATSRDRRVAGVNEQFF
TRBV11-3	TRBJ2-3	few	-	TGTGCCAGCAGCTTAGATTTGGAGCAAAATACGCAGTATTTT	CASSLDLEQNTQYF
TRBV14	TRBJ2-3	-	-	TGTGCCAGCAGCCAAGATGTCCGGGGTCATGGCACAGATACGCAGTATTTT	CASSQDVRGHGTDTQYF
TRBV2	TRBJ1-2	-	TRBD1	TGTGCCAGCAAACCGGGACAGGGAGTCTGGGGCTACACCTTC	CASKPGQGVWGYTF
TRBV27	TRBJ2-3	-	TRBD1	TGTGCCATCGGAGGGACAGGGATAGATACGCAGTATTTT	CAIGGTGIDTQYF
TRBV11-3	TRBJ2-7	-	-	TGTGCCAGCAGCAACTACAGGGGGGGCCCCTACGAGCAGTACTTC	CASSNYRGGPYEQYF
TRBV29-1	TRBJ2-7	-	-	TGCAGCGTGAACACAGTGGAGGCCTACGAGCAGTACTTC	CSVNTVEAYEQYF
TRBV6-5	TRBJ2-7	-	-	TGTGCCAGCAGTTACGCAGCGGGTAGCTACGAGCAGTACTTC	CASSYAAGSYEQYF
TRBV21-1	TRBJ2-7	few	-	TGTGCCAGCAGCCCGGGACAGGATGACTACGAGCAGTACTTC	CASSPGQDDYEQYF
TRBV2	TRBJ1-5	-	-	TGTGCCAGCCGTCCCGGTGCAGGGAGGCAGCCCCAGCATTTT	CASRPGAGRQPQHF
TRBV6-1	TRBJ1-5	-	-	TGTGCCAGCAGTGAATCCTCAGGGTTGTCGATGGTGATGGGCAATCAGCCCCAGCATTTT	CASSESSGLSMVMGNQPQHF
TRBV6-6	TRBJ2-1	once	-	TGTGCCAGCAGTGCACTAGCTGAGAACGGGAATAATGAGCAGTTCTTC	CASSALAENGNNEQFF
TRBV7-8	TRBJ1-2	once	-	TGTGCCAGCAGCCCAGCGCGGGGGGGGCAGATAGACTATGGCTACACCTTC	CASSPARGGQIDYGYTF
TRBV11-3	TRBJ1-1	-	TRBD1	TGTGCCAGCGCCCTGGGACAGGGGACTGAAGCTTTCTTT	CASALGQGTEAFF
TRBV19	TRBJ1-1	-	TRBD1	TGTGCCAGTATAGGGAAGGGGGCCACTGAAGCTTTCTTT	CASIGKGATEAFF
TRBV2	TRBJ2-3	-	TRBD1	TGTGCCAGCAGACAGGGACAGGCTAGCACAGATACGCAGTATTTT	CASRQGQASTDTQYF
TRBV4-1	TRBJ2-4	-	-	TGCGCCAGCAGCCCACCCGCGGGGGCGCTAGGCAAAAACATTCAGTACTTC	CASSPPAGALGKNIQYF
TRBV5-1	TRBJ2-1	-	TRBD2	TGCGCCAGCAGCTTGGCCGGACTAGCGGGAGAAGTCCCGTTCTTC	CASSLAGLAGEVPFF
TRBV5-6	TRBJ2-1	-	TRBD1	TGTGCCAGCAGCTTGGTGGGTGGGACAGGGTCGTACAATGAGCAGTTCTTC	CASSLVGGTGSYNEQFF
TRBV9	TRBJ1-1	once	-	TGTGCCAGCAGCGTAGGGACATCAACTTCCGAAGCTTTCTTT	CASSVGTSTSEAFF